This TCR beta chain was sequenced for a study of T cell responses to AZD1222 COVID-19 vaccine. Points from the study as a whole: A mostly white British donor set with more females was recruited, and clonal diversity was possibly underestimated. Only five or six AZD1222 recipients tested seropositive at baseline.

V lost 7 bases, J lost 5 bases, and 6 bases lay in between. Germline V gene sequence: CDR1 SGHDT, CDR2 YYEEEE. This CDR3 region has 11 residues. Sequencing was performed with immunoSEQ multiplex PCR; in TCRdb, only in-frame clones are kept and a portion is missing. Among more than 80,000 clones, approximately 90% were seen once, and the ten largest hold 22%. Regarding this clone: Its matching antigen is unknown.

Sequences were derived from peripheral blood, sampled on day 0 of AZD1222 vaccination. The receptor was derived from an adult in good health. The chain combines TRBV5-6 with TRBJ2-2; D is unclear. CDR3 in DNA: TGTGCCAGCGGTCGAACCGGGGAGCTGTTTTTT. The encoded protein is CASGRTGELFF. The complete variable domain, with remaining parts taken from reference TRBV5-6 and TRBJ2-2, reads DAGVTQSPTHLIKTRGQQVTLRCSPKSGHDTVSWYQQALGQGPQFIFQYYEEEERQRGNFPDRFSGHQFPNYSSELNVNALLLGDSALYLCASGRTGELFFGEGSRLTVL.